Listed here are 11 T cell receptor beta chains from one sample, sequenced in a study of beta chain features in type 1 diabetes. Study findings and constraints: Shortening that was moderate but significant affected the TCRB CDR3s of Type 1 diabetes patients in all four CD4+ subsets.

Their target antigens are unknown. What was sequenced were expressed TCRB transcripts, since all of the isolated RNA had been reverse transcribed. Sequenced by immunoSEQ multiplex PCR; TCRdb stores in-frame clones only, minus some. The sample gives approximately 280,000 clones, 15% of which show up once; approximately 0.015% is in the top ten. Sequencing used naive CD4+ T cells from blood. The receptors were gathered from a man between 18 and 29 years old with type 1 diabetes.

The V call is TRBV7-9, the J call TRBJ2-3, with TRBD2 matching 9 bases. Germline loops: CDR1 SEHNR, CDR2 FQNEAQ (reference sequence). V lost 0 bases and J lost 2; bases outside the gene matches: 12. This CDR3 contains 19 residues. CDR3 amino acids: CASSLAVASGTLNTDTQYF. The DNA for the CDR3 is TGTGCCAGCAGCTTAGCCGTGGCTAGCGGGACTTTAAACACAGATACGCAGTATTTT.

This clone was seen only a few times. This chain joins TRBV7-9 and TRBJ2-5; the D gene is possibly TRBD2 (6 bases). This CDR3 comprises 15 residues. CDR1 and CDR2 from the germline V gene are SEHNR and FQNEAQ (reference sequence). The V end lost 1 base, the J end lost 2 bases, and 11 bases lay between the germline ends. DNA for the CDR3: TGTGCCAGCAGCTTAGTCCCCGGGGGACAAGAGACCCAGTACTTC. Translation: CASSLVPGGQETQYF.

The chain links TRBV5-1 to TRBJ2-3; 8 bases fit TRBD2. The V and J ends lost 3 bases and 5 bases, in that order; junction bases with no gene match: 11. The V gene's germline CDR1 is SGHRS and CDR2 YFSETQ. The CDR3 spans 16 residues. Written as DNA, the CDR3 is TGCGCCAGCAGCTCCTACGGGGGGGCCGTAGTAGATACGCAGTATTTT. This sequence encodes CASSSYGGAVVDTQYF.

This clone was seen more than once but under ten times. The J gene is TRBJ2-7, the V gene TRBV2; TRBD1 is a possible D gene (6 bases). V gave up 5 bases and J gave up 6 bases, with 17 bases separating them. The germline V gene has CDR1 SNHLY and CDR2 FYNNEI. CDR3 length equals 14 residues. The CDR3 DNA reads TGTGCCAGCAGTCGGGCCTACAGGGCGGGCGAGCAGTACTTC. Translating gives CASSRAYRAGEQYF.

CDR3 region: CAWSVRADQPQHF. The CDR3 nucleotides read TGTGCCTGGAGTGTACGAGCGGATCAGCCCCAGCATTTT. The chain recombines TRBV30 with TRBJ1-5; D ambiguous. With 0 bases removed from V and 5 bases from J, the gap between germline ends came to 8 bases. This CDR3 spans 13 amino acids. CDR1 is GTSNPN, CDR2 SVGIG, per germline (reference sequence).

This clone was detected once. V usage is TRBV28 and J usage is TRBJ1-4; unclear D gene. The V gene's germline CDR1 is MDHEN and CDR2 SYDVKM. The CDR3 covers 15 residues. Trimming stripped 7 bases from V and 4 bases from J, with 16 bases between. CDR3 loop: CASTSGAAINEKLFF. The CDR3 nucleotides are TGTGCCAGCACCTCGGGAGCAGCCATTAATGAAAAACTGTTTTTT.

In nucleotides, the CDR3 is TGCGCCAGCAGCCCCCGAGCAAGAGGTCGAGACGAGCAGTACTTC. It specifies CASSPRARGRDEQYF. The V gene is TRBV4-3, the J gene TRBJ2-5; D gene ambiguous. The last part of the DNA fits TRBJ2-7 better; the J call may be wrong. This CDR3 contains 15 residues. Germline CDR1 LGHNA, CDR2 YSLEER.

The J gene is TRBJ2-7, the V gene TRBV4-1, with 11 bases identical to TRBD2. This CDR3 is 14 amino acids long. Unmatched junction bases numbered 4, after V lost 2 bases and J lost 7 bases. Germline V lookup: CDR1 MGHRA, CDR2 YSYEKL. Here the CDR3 reads CASSQLAGGGEQYF. The CDR3 region has the DNA TGCGCCAGCAGCCAACTAGCGGGAGGAGGAGAGCAGTACTTC.

This clone was seen only a few times. This chain joins TRBV30 and TRBJ2-5; weak D call: TRBD2 (7 bases). Germline CDR1 is GTSNPN and CDR2 is SVGIG (reference sequence). The CDR3 spans 15 residues. Between the trimmed V and J ends, which lost 0 bases and 5 bases, there was a span of 16 bases. The CDR3 loop reads CAWSVQAGAQETQYF. The CDR3 bases are TGTGCCTGGAGTGTACAGGCGGGGGCACAGGAGACCCAGTACTTC.

This chain joins TRBV7-9 and TRBJ2-3, with 8 bases that match TRBD2. In germline, CDR1 is SEHNR, CDR2 FQNEAQ (reference sequence). The CDR3 has 14 residues. J lost 1 base, V lost 5 bases, and 2 bases had no gene match. This CDR3 reads CASSALAGTDTQYF. Here the CDR3 DNA reads TGTGCCAGCAGCGCACTAGCGGGCACAGATACGCAGTATTTT.

Only a few counts were recorded for this clone. The rearrangement links TRBV5-4 to TRBJ2-2, with D possibly being TRBD2 (6 bases). This CDR3 comprises 15 residues. V lost 4 bases and J 3 bases, leaving 13 bases between the germline ends. Germline CDR1 reads SGHNT; CDR2 reads YYREEE (reference sequence). CDR3 DNA: TGTGCCAGCAGCCCCTGGGGGGTAGACACCGGGGAGCTGTTTTTT. It translates to CASSPWGVDTGELFF.